These 23 T cell receptor beta chains were sequenced from one sample in a study of blood T cell repertoires in COVID-19. Assay used: immunoSEQ multiplex PCR; TCRdb lists only in-frame clones, some missing. Counted here are around 620,000 clones, 70% to 90% occurring once; the ten biggest clones make up over 0.2%. The material sequenced was peripheral blood. These TCRs come from a woman between 18 and 30 years old with acute or convalescent COVID-19.

This clone was found a few times. The rearrangement links TRBV29-1 to TRBJ1-4; 8 bases are a match to TRBD1. This CDR3 is built from 13 residues. Germline trimming cut 6 bases from V and 7 bases from J; bases unmatched to any gene: 7. Germline V gene data show CDR1 as SQVTM and CDR2 as ANQGSEA. The CDR3 DNA is TGCAGCGTCCGGACAGGGAAAATTGAAAAACTGTTTTTT. Its protein is CSVRTGKIEKLFF.

V gene TRBV5-1 combines with J gene TRBJ1-4; 12 bases fit TRBD1. Unmatched junction bases numbered 6, after V lost 5 bases and J lost 4 bases. The CDR3 is made up of 16 amino acids. From germline, CDR1 is SGHRS and CDR2 YFSETQ. The CDR3 spells CASSRGQGANNEKLFF. The CDR3 DNA follows: TGCGCCAGCAGTCGGGGACAGGGGGCGAATAATGAAAAACTGTTTTTT.

The chain has TRBV4-1 and TRBJ1-4; D may be TRBD1 (5 bases). With 3 bases removed from V and 3 bases from J, the gap between germline ends came to 14 bases. CDR3 length: 16 residues. In germline, CDR1 is MGHRA, CDR2 YSYEKL. CDR3 loop: CASSQWGRAANEKLFF. The CDR3 DNA reads TGCGCCAGCAGCCAGTGGGGGAGGGCGGCTAATGAAAAACTGTTTTTT.

Comments on this clone: The same CDR3 is also encoded by other DNA sequences in this sample. The rearrangement uses TRBV4-1 and TRBJ1-1; D is uncertain. The CDR3 has 13 amino acids. V was clipped by 1 base and J by 2 bases, with 5 bases between them. Germline V gene lookup returns CDR1 MGHRA and CDR2 YSYEKL. CDR3 loop: CASSQGGNTEAFF. The CDR3, as DNA: TGCGCCAGCAGCCAAGGAGGTAACACTGAAGCTTTCTTT.

The chain carries TRBV6-2 or TRBV6-3 and TRBJ1-6, with no clear D. The CDR3 extends over 17 amino acids. V lost 6 bases and J 8 bases, leaving 23 bases between the germline ends. Germline assignment: CDR1 MNHEY and CDR2 SVGEGT. The DNA for the CDR3 is TGTGCCAGCAGCCCTAAGCGGCGGGAATTCGGTCATTCACCCCTCCACTTT. This translates into CASSPKRREFGHSPLHF.

The chain uses TRBV7-2 and TRBJ1-2; unclear D gene. The germline CDR1 and CDR2 sequences are SGHTA and FQGNSA. This CDR3 contains 13 residues. The V and J ends lost 5 bases and 4 bases respectively, with 11 bases between them. The CDR3 loop is CASSPPPIYGYTF. CDR3 bases: TGTGCCAGCAGCCCTCCCCCTATCTATGGCTACACCTTC.

The rearrangement uses TRBV19 and TRBJ1-1; D uncertain. The CDR3 length is 11 residues. V was cut by 3 bases and J by 5 bases, with 4 bases left in between. Germline V lookup: CDR1 LNHDA, CDR2 SQIVND (reference sequence). The CDR3 sequence is CASSMSTEAFF. The CDR3 coding sequence is TGTGCCAGTAGTATGAGTACTGAAGCTTTCTTT.

CDR3 residues: CATSDTTLPNYGYTF. CDR3 bases: TGTGCCACCAGTGACACGACACTTCCTAACTATGGCTACACCTTC. This sequence joins TRBV24-1 and TRBJ1-2; D remains unclear. The germline CDR1 and CDR2 sequences are KGHDR and SFDVKD. CDR3 length: 15 residues. V was cut by 4 bases and J by 0 bases, with 11 bases left in between.

V and J are TRBV19 and TRBJ1-4; D is uncertain. Germline assignment: CDR1 LNHDA and CDR2 SQIVND (reference sequence). The germline V and J ends were trimmed by 3 bases and 3 bases, with 8 bases remaining between them. CDR3 length: 14 residues. CDR3 region: CASSISGANEKLFF. In DNA, the CDR3 is TGTGCCAGTAGTATCTCCGGGGCTAATGAAAAACTGTTTTTT.

The chain employs TRBV19 and TRBJ2-7; TRBD1 aligns across 8 bases. This CDR3 is 14 amino acids long. Germline CDR1 reads LNHDA; CDR2 reads SQIVND (reference sequence). The V and J ends lost 5 bases and 3 bases, in that order; junction bases with no gene match: 6. The CDR3 protein is CASSFSGTGYEQYF. The CDR3 DNA reads TGTGCCAGTAGTTTCTCCGGGACAGGCTACGAGCAGTACTTC. The full variable domain, with the rest looked up from reference TRBV19 and TRBJ2-7, is DGGITQSPKYLFRKEGQNVTLSCEQNLNHDAMYWYRQDPGQGLRLIYYSQIVNDFQKGDIAEGYSVSREKKESFPLTVTSAQKNPTAFYLCASSFSGTGYEQYFGPGTRLTVT.

The J gene is TRBJ1-5, the V gene TRBV19, with a possible D match to TRBD1 (6 bases). The CDR3 length is 14 residues. Germline V CDR1 and CDR2: LNHDA, SQIVND (reference sequence). Trimming pared 8 bases from V and 6 bases from J, leaving 17 bases between. The CDR3 bases are TGTGCCAGTTCCGGGACAATTTCGGTTCAGCCCCAGCATTTT. Translation: CASSGTISVQPQHF.

The CDR3 nucleotides are TGTGCCAGCACAAACTCTCAGGGGTACCGCACTGAAGCTTTCTTT. It is translated as CASTNSQGYRTEAFF. This chain connects TRBV6-5 to TRBJ1-1; D is possibly TRBD1 (6 bases). Germline V gene data show CDR1 as MNHEY and CDR2 as SVGAGI. The CDR3 is 15 residues long. V lost 7 bases and J lost 4, with 19 bases in between.

This clone was counted a few times. The chain has TRBV3-1 (or the pseudogene TRBV3-2) and TRBJ2-7; 13 nucleotides line up with TRBD2. The CDR3 consists of 14 residues. Germline-derived CDR1 and CDR2 are LGHDT and YNNKEL (reference sequence). V was pared by 8 bases and J by 6 bases, with 7 bases of the junction left unmatched. The CDR3 region has the DNA TGTGCCAGCCGTACTAGCGGGGGGGCCCTCGAGCAGTACTTC. Protein sequence: CASRTSGGALEQYF.

This chain connects TRBV30 to TRBJ2-7; possibly TRBD2 for D (6 bases). With 0 bases removed from V and 7 bases from J, the gap between germline ends came to 10 bases. Germline CDR1 reads GTSNPN; CDR2 reads SVGIG (reference sequence). CDR3 size: 12 residues. CDR3 coding DNA: TGTGCCTGGAGTGTATGGGCGGGGGAGCAGTACTTC. It codes for CAWSVWAGEQYF.

CDR3 protein: CASSQDRSGAGEQFF. CDR3 sequence (DNA): TGCGCCAGCAGCCAAGACCGGAGCGGGGCCGGTGAGCAGTTCTTC. This rearrangement joins TRBV4-3 to TRBJ2-1; 7 nucleotides align to TRBD2. Per the germline V gene, CDR1 is LGHNA and CDR2 is YSLEER. Trimming removed 0 bases from V and 9 bases from J; junction bases left unmatched: 8. The CDR3 is 15 amino acids.

The chain links TRBV14 to TRBJ2-3, with D unresolved. The CDR3 is 16 residues long. The germline V and J ends were trimmed by 0 bases and 2 bases, with 12 bases remaining between them. CDR1 and CDR2 (germline): SGHDN, FVKESK. The CDR3, as DNA: TGTGCCAGCAGCCAAGATCTGGAACAGTTCACAGATACGCAGTATTTT. Protein sequence: CASSQDLEQFTDTQYF.

The gene calls are TRBV6-4 and TRBJ1-5, with D unclear. The V end lost 2 bases, the J end lost 6 bases, and 8 bases lay between the germline ends. Germline values: CDR1 MRHNA, CDR2 SNTAGT. The CDR3 runs to 13 residues. The CDR3 nucleotides are TGTGCCAGCAGTGACGGCTGGGCTCAGCCCCAGCATTTT. Translated, it gives CASSDGWAQPQHF.

The chain has TRBV19 and TRBJ2-3, with TRBD2 matching over 9 bases. With 3 bases clipped from V and 2 bases from J, the junction kept 9 bases outside the gene matches. The CDR3 spans 17 residues. Germline V gene lookup returns CDR1 LNHDA and CDR2 SQIVND (reference sequence). The CDR3 DNA sequence: TGTGCCAGTAGTATCGGGACTAGCCCGCTATTCACAGATACGCAGTATTTT. Its translation: CASSIGTSPLFTDTQYF.

In DNA form, the CDR3 reads TGTGCCAGCAGTTCTCTGACTAGCGGGAACACAGATACGCAGTATTTT. Its protein is CASSSLTSGNTDTQYF. The chain carries TRBV27 and TRBJ2-3; TRBD2 agrees at 11 bases. This CDR3 is built from 16 residues. Per the germline V gene, CDR1 is MNHEY and CDR2 is SMNVEV (reference sequence). The V and J ends lost 4 bases and 2 bases, in that order; junction bases with no gene match: 5.

This rearrangement joins TRBV19 to TRBJ1-1; TRBD1 might be the D (5 bases). Trimming took 0 bases from V and 5 from J, leaving 10 bases between them. This CDR3 is built from 14 residues. The V gene's germline CDR1 is LNHDA and CDR2 SQIVND (reference sequence). The CDR3 DNA follows: TGTGCCAGTAGTATAGACATTACAGGAACTGAAGCTTTCTTT. Amino acids: CASSIDITGTEAFF.

Worth noting for this clone: The same CDR3 also results from other DNA sequences found in this sample. The rearrangement joins TRBV4-1 to TRBJ2-7; D is unclear. CDR3 size: 15 residues. Per the germline V gene, CDR1 is MGHRA and CDR2 is YSYEKL. V was clipped by 0 bases and J by 3 bases, with 12 bases between them. Here the CDR3 reads CASSQDPGGGYEQYF. The CDR3 DNA reads TGCGCCAGCAGCCAAGATCCGGGTGGTGGCTACGAGCAGTACTTC.

For the CDR3, the DNA is TGCAGTGCTAGTCTGGGGGCGAGCACTGAAGCTTTCTTT. Its translation is CSASLGASTEAFF. The V gene is TRBV20-1, the J gene TRBJ1-1; D perhaps matches TRBD1 (6 bases). Germline V gene data show CDR1 as DFQATT and CDR2 as SNEGSKA (reference sequence). The CDR3 sequence is 13 residues long. V lost 3 bases and J lost 4, with 12 bases in between.

V is TRBV6-2 or TRBV6-3 and J is TRBJ1-1, with 7 bases that match TRBD1. Trimming took 3 bases from V and 5 from J; bases not matched to a gene: 12. This CDR3 is 16 amino acids long. The V gene's germline CDR1 is MNHEY and CDR2 SVGEGT. The DNA for the CDR3 is TGTGCCAGCAGTTATCGGGAGCCCCAGGGGGGAACTGAAGCTTTCTTT. It translates to CASSYREPQGGTEAFF.